The following is a T cell receptor beta chain sequence with its context. The donors, all of them Caucasian adults, lived in Nashville, Tennessee. Investigators divided CD4+ cells into CD45RA+ naive and CD45RA-negative memory subsets. The CDR3 length is 14 residues. Trimming removed 2 bases at V and 12 bases at J, with 21 bases between. Method: immunoSEQ multiplex PCR; TCRdb's copy keeps in-frame clones and lacks some. The sample lists under 1,100,000 clones; around 75% were seen once. The data stem from a study of shared clonotypes between healthy human individuals. On the study more broadly: Ranging from 18 to 49 in age, donors were a couple of women and three men.

J is TRBJ2-7 and V is TRBV5-3; D is uncertain. TRBV5-3 is known as an ORF, though its function is uncertain. Input material: memory CD4+ T cells sorted from blood. Subset reported: CD45RA-negative fraction. The TCR comes from a man aged 18 to 29 in good health. CDR3 residues: CARSFVTTVKKGYF. The CDR3 DNA reads TGTGCCAGAAGCTTTGTAACAACGGTTAAAAAGGGGTACTTC.